This paragraph covers one T cell receptor beta chain sequence. The time point here: persistent/refractory GD, antithyroid drugs over 5 years with positive TRAb. PBMCs were the source of the RNA used for TCR sequencing. According to the study, TCR beta libraries were built with iRepertoire HTBI primers and CDR3-region Arm-PCR. From the multiplex PCR reads, TCRdb called clonotypes with MiXCR, one entry per CDR3 protein. The profile shows fewer than 400,000 distinct CDR3 sequences, less than 25% of them singletons. Losses at the gene ends were 4 bases for V and 2 bases for J; bases not matched to a gene: 26. CDR3 length: 21 residues. Germline V CDR1 and CDR2: MGHRA, YSYEKL. The sample comes from a study of regulatory T cells in long-lasting Graves disease.

V usage is TRBV4-1 and J usage is TRBJ2-7; 7 bases match TRBD2. Sequenced material: peripheral blood mononuclear cells (PBMCs), taken when the disease was refractory, from a patient treated with antithyroid drugs. This receptor was obtained from a female donor with Graves disease. The CDR3 sequence is CASSPSREIPFLGTKTYEQYF. The DNA of the CDR3 is TGCGCCAGCAGCCCCTCTCGAGAGATACCCTTCCTTGGGACTAAAACCTACGAGCAGTACTTC.